This TCR beta chain emerged from a study of T cells in Graves' hyperthyroidism and ophthalmopathy. Study-wide results and caveats: Stable hyperthyroidism was told apart from ophthalmopathy by a model built on 13 V-J features. Progression to ophthalmopathy was predicted a median of approximately 6.4 months early.

Diagnoses used clinical symptoms, serum thyroxine and TRAb, thyroid ultrasound and orbital computed tomography. Germline lookup yields CDR1 WSHSY and CDR2 SAAADI. The length of the CDR3 is 12 residues. Trimming took off 5 bases at V and 3 bases at J, with 8 bases between the two ends. RNA transcripts served as the template for amplifying TCR beta CDR3 regions. Researchers ran a first-round RT-PCR on the TCR CDR3 using the HTBI primer set. TCRdb redid the calling of the multiplex PCR reads with MiXCR, one entry per CDR3 protein. The table lists over 700,000 distinct CDR3 sequences, about 35% of them singletons, with roughly 30% in the top ten. This clonotype was detected ten times or more. No antigen is known for it.

The TCR comes from a woman aged 40 to 50 with Graves' hyperthyroidism. Sample: blood. This sequence joins TRBV10-2 and TRBJ2-7; D is unresolved. In DNA form, the CDR3 reads TGCGCCAGCAGTCGGCAGATCTACGAGCAGTACTTC. Its protein product is CASSRQIYEQYF.